Relative to its sample, the clone carrying this T cell receptor beta chain is medium-sized. Its antigen is unidentified. This sample is part of a study of beta chain features in type 1 diabetes. Study-wide points: The naive, central memory and Treg TCRB repertoires looked more alike in patients than they did in healthy donors.

Germline V CDR1 and CDR2: SGHNT, YYREEE (reference sequence). V shed 1 base and J 9 bases; nucleotides not matched to a gene: 4. The CDR3 is 14 amino acids. The whole isolated RNA underwent reverse transcription, so sequencing captured expressed TCRB transcripts. TCRdb's copy holds only in-frame clones and misses some; the assay was immunoSEQ multiplex PCR. The table includes about 180,000 clones, approximately 13% detected once. The clonotype originates from a woman aged 18-29 years in good health. The sequenced sample was central memory CD4+ T cells from blood. This sequence joins TRBV5-4 and TRBJ2-1; TRBD2 matches 10 bases. CDR3 DNA sequence: TGTGCCAGCAGCTTGCCTAGCGGGAGCGGTGAGCAGTTCTTC. This encodes CASSLPSGSGEQFF.